This T cell receptor beta chain was recovered during a study of T cell responses to AZD1222 COVID-19 vaccine. V was pared by 0 bases and J by 0 bases, with 11 bases of the junction left unmatched. From germline, CDR1 is SGDLS and CDR2 YYNGEE. There are 19 residues in the CDR3. The study, taken as a whole, reports: In the spike-specific TCR repertoire, nearly half reportedly target unmutated variant regions. Compared with day 0, the breadth and depth of the Spike-specific TCR repertoire rose significantly after two doses of AZD1222. Dominant CD4 TCR responses targeted spike regions 160-218 and 743-854.

The table came from immunoSEQ multiplex PCR; TCRdb's copy has only in-frame clones and leaves some out. This table has more than 95,000 clones, more than 70% appearing once. Concerning this clone: What it recognizes is unknown.

Source: peripheral blood, taken 28 days after the second AZD1222 dose. This TCR derives from an adult who received the AZD1222 COVID-19 vaccine. The chain couples TRBV9 to TRBJ1-5; 8 bases align to TRBD1. The CDR3 coding sequence is TGTGCCAGCAGCGTAGAGGCCCCTAGGACAGGGTATAGCAATCAGCCCCAGCATTTT. Its translation is CASSVEAPRTGYSNQPQHF.